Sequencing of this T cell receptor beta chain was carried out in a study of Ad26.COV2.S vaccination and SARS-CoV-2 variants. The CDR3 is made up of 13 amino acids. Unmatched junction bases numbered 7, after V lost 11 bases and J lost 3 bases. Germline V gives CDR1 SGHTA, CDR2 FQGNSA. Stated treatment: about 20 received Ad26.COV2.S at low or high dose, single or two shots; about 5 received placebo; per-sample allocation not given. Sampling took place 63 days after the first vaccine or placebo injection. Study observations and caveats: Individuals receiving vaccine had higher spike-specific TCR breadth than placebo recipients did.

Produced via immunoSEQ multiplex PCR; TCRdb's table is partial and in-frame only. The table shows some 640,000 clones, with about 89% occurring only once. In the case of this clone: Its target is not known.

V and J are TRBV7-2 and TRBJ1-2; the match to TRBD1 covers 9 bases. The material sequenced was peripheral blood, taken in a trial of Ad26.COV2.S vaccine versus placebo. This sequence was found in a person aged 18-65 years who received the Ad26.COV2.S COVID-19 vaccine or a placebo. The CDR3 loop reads CAGWGQGDYGYTF. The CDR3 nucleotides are TGTGCCGGGTGGGGACAGGGTGACTATGGCTACACCTTC.